These T cell receptor beta chains were read from a single sample in a study of metastatic and nonmetastatic thyroid tumors. TCRdb redid the clone calls on the PCR reads using MiXCR. The sample yields around 8,700 clones, under 30% seen once. Sequencing was done on a sample of adjacent normal tissue. The receptors derive from a female donor with papillary thyroid cancer or a benign thyroid nodule (not recorded which). Some clones in this sample may be carry-over from other donors' samples. The CDR3 runs from the conserved cysteine through the conserved F or W. Each record gives: J gene, V gene, D gene, clone size, CDR3 DNA, CDR3 protein. The D gene is left open where the match is weak. Not all rows give a size; the values are once, few, many and, for expanded clones, a class.

>TRBJ2-7|TRBV11-2|TRBD2|NA
TGTGCCAGCAGCTCTTCTAGCGGGATAAACTCCTACGAGCAGTACTTC
CASSSSSGINSYEQYF
>TRBJ2-3|TRBV15|TRBD2|medium-sized
TGTGCCACCAGCGGGTGGCGGGGGTTTGGAGATACGCAGTATTTT
CATSGWRGFGDTQYF
>TRBJ2-5|TRBV12-3/TRBV12-4|NA|medium-sized
TGTGCCAGCACCAGGGCGGGTAGGCAAGAGACCCAGTACTTC
CASTRAGRQETQYF
>TRBJ1-1|TRBV18|NA|many
TGTGCCAGCTCACAGCGAAACACTGAAGCTTTCTTT
CASSQRNTEAFF
>TRBJ2-7|TRBV3-1|NA|medium-sized
TGTGCCAGCAGCACGGGGGGCCGATTCTACGAGCAGTACTTC
CASSTGGRFYEQYF
>TRBJ2-2|TRBV7-2|TRBD1|NA
TGTGCCAGCAGCCCTACGACAGGGGACGCCGGGGAGCTGTTTTTT
CASSPTTGDAGELFF
>TRBJ2-2|TRBV27|NA|NA
TGTGCCAGCAGTTTACAGACCGGGGAGCTGTTTTTT
CASSLQTGELFF
>TRBJ1-4|TRBV24-1|NA|NA
TGTGCCAGCAGCCCGTTCCGGGTGCATGAAAAACTGTTTTTT
CASSPFRVHEKLFF
>TRBJ1-5|TRBV20-1|NA|medium-sized
TGCAGTGCTAGAGATGTAAGGGGTGGCAATCAGCCCCAGCATTTT
CSARDVRGGNQPQHF
>TRBJ2-7|TRBV12-3/TRBV12-4|NA|NA
TGTGCCAGCAGCTCCGAGGGAGGATTGGGGCAGTACTTC
CASSSEGGLGQYF
>TRBJ1-1|TRBV6-1|NA|NA
TGTGCCAGCAGGGGGGGGACGGTGGTTAACACTGAAGCTTTCTTT
CASRGGTVVNTEAFF
>TRBJ2-7|TRBV5-1|TRBD1|large
TGCGCCAGCAGCTTGGGGGGACAGGGGGCATACTACGAGCAGTACTTC
CASSLGGQGAYYEQYF
>TRBJ2-4|TRBV7-2|NA|medium-sized
TGTGCCAGCAGCTTAGCCAAAAACATTCAGTACTTC
CASSLAKNIQYF
>TRBJ2-3|TRBV2|TRBD1|medium-sized
TGTGCCAGCACACTCCTGGACAGGGGGACAGATACGCAGTATTTT
CASTLLDRGTDTQYF
>TRBJ2-5|TRBV2|TRBD2|NA
TGTGCCAGCAGTAGCCAACTAGCGGGAGGGGAGACCCAGTACTTC
CASSSQLAGGETQYF
>TRBJ2-7|TRBV30|TRBD1|many
TGTGCCTACCCGACAGGGGTGATTGGCGAGCAGTACTTC
CAYPTGVIGEQYF
>TRBJ2-5|TRBV5-4|NA|many
TGTGCCAGCAGCAAGGGACTGGCAAAAGAGACCCAGTACTTC
CASSKGLAKETQYF
>TRBJ1-5|TRBV19|NA|medium-sized
TGTGCCAGTAGTATAGACAGGGTAGTTCAGCCCCAGCATTTT
CASSIDRVVQPQHF
>TRBJ2-1|TRBV30|TRBD1|few
TGTGCCTGGAGTCGCGGGGACAGGGCCCCCAATGAGCAGTTCTTC
CAWSRGDRAPNEQFF
>TRBJ1-2|TRBV6-2/TRBV6-3|NA|medium-sized
TGTGCCAGCAGTCGACCGGGACGGAAAAACTATGGCTACACCTTC
CASSRPGRKNYGYTF
>TRBJ2-7|TRBV25-1|TRBD1|medium-sized
TGTGCCAGCAGTGGTGGGACAGGGGGCCTCTCCTACGAGCAGTACTTC
CASSGGTGGLSYEQYF
>TRBJ1-4|TRBV4-1|TRBD1|large
TGCGCCAGCAGCCGGGCCAAGGGGGCGGGCACAACTAATGAAAAACTGTTTTTT
CASSRAKGAGTTNEKLFF
>TRBJ2-3|TRBV20-1|TRBD2|NA
TGCAGTGCTAGAGAACGACTAGCGGGGGTCACAGATACGCAGTATTTT
CSARERLAGVTDTQYF
>TRBJ1-2|TRBV9|NA|many
TGTGCCAGCAGCGTCTCCTCGAACTCCCGAGCGACCTTC
CASSVSSNSRATF
>TRBJ2-3|TRBV7-3|TRBD2|medium-sized
TGTGCCAGCAGCCCGGGACTAGCGGGGGGCACAGATACGCAGTATTTT
CASSPGLAGGTDTQYF
>TRBJ2-1|TRBV11-1|NA|NA
TGTGCCAGCAGCCCCTACAATTGGAATGAGCAGTTCTTC
CASSPYNWNEQFF
>TRBJ1-5|TRBV19|NA|medium-sized
TGTGCCAGTAGTATTGATGTCTTCCAGCCCCAGCATTTT
CASSIDVFQPQHF
>TRBJ2-7|TRBV20-1|NA|NA
TGCAGTGCTAGAGAGCTAGCTCGAAAAAGTGAGCAGTACTTC
CSARELARKSEQYF
>TRBJ1-6|TRBV11-1|TRBD1|NA
TGTGCCAGCAGCTTGGACAGGGTTGCACCCCTCCACTTT
CASSLDRVAPLHF
>TRBJ2-5|TRBV12-3/TRBV12-4|NA|NA
TGTGCCAGCAGTTTACAAGAGACCCAGTACTTC
CASSLQETQYF
>TRBJ2-1|TRBV20-1|TRBD2|medium-sized
TGCAGTGCTACCGCTGGCGGGGAGGGTAATGAGCAGTTCTTC
CSATAGGEGNEQFF
>TRBJ2-7|TRBV6-6|NA|many
TGTGCCAGCAGTTACTCCGGCTCCTACGAGCAGTATTTC
CASSYSGSYEQYF
>TRBJ1-1|TRBV9|NA|few
TGTGCCAGCAGCCCACAATCAGGGGTGGAGGGCACTGAAGCTTTCTTT
CASSPQSGVEGTEAFF
>TRBJ1-2|TRBV20-1|NA|NA
TGCAGTGCTAGAGATCTGAGGACGTCGGCTAACTATGGCTACACCTTC
CSARDLRTSANYGYTF
>TRBJ1-3|TRBV29-1|NA|many
TGCAGCGTTACCGGGGCCGGAAACACCATATATTTT
CSVTGAGNTIYF
>TRBJ2-7|TRBV3-1|NA|NA
TGTGCCAGCAGCCGGAACAGGGTTACCTACGAGCAGTACTTC
CASSRNRVTYEQYF
>TRBJ1-1|TRBV19|TRBD1|many
TGTGCCAGTAGTACTGAGGGGGCAGGGAGCTCTTTCTTT
CASSTEGAGSSFF
>TRBJ2-1|TRBV7-8|NA|NA
TGTGCCAGCAGCTTATGGCGCCTCCAAGAAAATGAGCAGTTCTTC
CASSLWRLQENEQFF
>TRBJ2-7|TRBV12-3/TRBV12-4|NA|NA
TGTGCCAGCAGTTTCGCGTGGGGCTACGAGCAGTACTTC
CASSFAWGYEQYF
>TRBJ2-1|TRBV2|TRBD2|medium-sized
TGTGCCAGTGTCCCGGGACTAGCGGGACTTGAGCAGTTCTTC
CASVPGLAGLEQFF
>TRBJ1-2|TRBV27|NA|few
TGTGCCAGCATAGGAGGGAACTATGGCTACACCTTC
CASIGGNYGYTF
>TRBJ2-1|TRBV6-1|NA|few
TGTGCCAGCAGCATCCAGGGCGACTCCTACAATGAGCAGTTCTTC
CASSIQGDSYNEQFF
>TRBJ2-4|TRBV7-6|NA|many
TGTGCCAGCAGCATCGCAAACTTCGGGGACGGGGTCATTCAGTACTTC
CASSIANFGDGVIQYF
>TRBJ1-1|TRBV2|NA|medium-sized
TGTGCCAGCAGTGAAAGTTCTACAGTGGCTTTCTTT
CASSESSTVAFF
>TRBJ2-1|TRBV5-1|NA|few
TGCGCCAGCAGCTCAGCTAGTTCCTACAATGAGCAGTTCTTC
CASSSASSYNEQFF
>TRBJ1-2|TRBV5-1|TRBD1|NA
TGCGCCAGCAGCCCCGGGACAGTGGTCTATGGCTACACCTTC
CASSPGTVVYGYTF
>TRBJ1-3|TRBV6-5|NA|few
TGTGCCAGCAGTAACGGAAACACCATATATTTT
CASSNGNTIYF
>TRBJ1-2|TRBV3-1|TRBD1|NA
TGTGCCAGCAGCCTGGGACAGGCCGGAGAGGCTAACTATGGCTACACCTTC
CASSLGQAGEANYGYTF
>TRBJ1-4|TRBV20-1|NA|few
TGCAGTGCTAGAGAGTCCCAGGACATCGGCGAAAAACTGTTTTTT
CSARESQDIGEKLFF
>TRBJ1-6|TRBV20-1|NA|once
TGCAGTGCTAGGAGGGAAATTAATTCACCCCTCCACTTT
CSARREINSPLHF
>TRBJ1-2|TRBV25-1|NA|NA
TGTGCCAGCAGTGATCCTTATGGCTACACCTTC
CASSDPYGYTF
>TRBJ2-7|TRBV6-1|NA|few
TGTGCCAGCAAATCCAAAAATTTCGACAGAGAGCAGTACTTC
CASKSKNFDREQYF
>TRBJ1-5|TRBV28|NA|few
TGTGCCAGCACCAACACGTACCGGGGCAATCAGCCCCAGCATTTT
CASTNTYRGNQPQHF
>TRBJ2-7|TRBV11-1|NA|large
TGTGCCAGCAGCTTAACCACAGACTACGAGCAGTACTTC
CASSLTTDYEQYF
>TRBJ1-4|TRBV28|NA|few
TGTGCCAGCAGCCCAATCCCGGCTGGAGAAAAACTGTTTTTT
CASSPIPAGEKLFF
>TRBJ2-7|TRBV20-1|TRBD1|NA
TGCAGTGCTAAAACCGGGACAGCACTCGAGCAGTACTTC
CSAKTGTALEQYF
>TRBJ1-1|TRBV5-1|NA|NA
TGCGCCAGCAGCTTGGAGGAGTACTTGAACACTGAAGCTTTCTTT
CASSLEEYLNTEAFF